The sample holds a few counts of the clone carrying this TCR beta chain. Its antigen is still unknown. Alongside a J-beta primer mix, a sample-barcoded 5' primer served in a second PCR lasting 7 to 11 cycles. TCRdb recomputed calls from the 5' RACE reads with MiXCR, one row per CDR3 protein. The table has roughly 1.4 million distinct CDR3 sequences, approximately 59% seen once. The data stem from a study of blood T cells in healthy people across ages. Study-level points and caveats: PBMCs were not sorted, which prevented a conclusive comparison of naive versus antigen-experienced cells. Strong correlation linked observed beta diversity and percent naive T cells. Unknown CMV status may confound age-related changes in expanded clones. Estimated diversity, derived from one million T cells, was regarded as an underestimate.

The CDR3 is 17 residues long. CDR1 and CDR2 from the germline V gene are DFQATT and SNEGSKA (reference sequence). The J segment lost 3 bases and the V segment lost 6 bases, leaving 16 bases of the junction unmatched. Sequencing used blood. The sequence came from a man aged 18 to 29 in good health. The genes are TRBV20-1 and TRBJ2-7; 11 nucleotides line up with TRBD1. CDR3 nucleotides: TGCAGTGCGACAGGTGTGGGACAGGGGGTTTCCAGCTACGAGCAGTACTTC. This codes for CSATGVGQGVSSYEQYF.